The 23 T cell receptor beta chains listed next were all sequenced from one sample in a study of blood T cells in healthy people across ages. It was with a sample-barcoded 5' primer and a J-beta primer mix that a second PCR of roughly 6 to 12 cycles was run. TCRdb reprocessed the 5' RACE reads with MiXCR, giving one entry per CDR3 protein. The sample has 650,000 to 700,000 distinct CDR3 sequences, 32% seen once. Sequencing was performed on blood. The receptor source for this set is a woman aged 80 or over in good health.

The chain combines TRBV20-1 with TRBJ2-3, with TRBD1 matching 7 bases. This CDR3 has 14 amino acids. J gave up 3 bases and V 5 bases, and 8 bases lay outside the gene matches. Germline CDR1 reads DFQATT; CDR2 reads SNEGSKA (reference sequence). CDR3 sequence: CSARQPGGTDTQYF. CDR3 DNA sequence: TGCAGTGCTCGACAACCAGGGGGTACAGATACGCAGTATTTT.

The chain uses TRBV6-6 and TRBJ2-7; D perhaps matches TRBD2 (5 bases). This CDR3 comprises 15 residues. With 2 bases removed from V and 3 bases from J, the gap between germline ends came to 14 bases. In germline, CDR1 is MNHNY, CDR2 SVGAGI (reference sequence). CDR3 residues: CASSYERNSYYEQYF. The CDR3 DNA is TGTGCCAGCAGTTACGAGCGGAATAGCTACTACGAGCAGTACTTC.

This clonotype was recorded many times. The chain combines TRBV4-2 with TRBJ2-7, with TRBD2 as a possible D gene (6 bases). V lost 3 bases and J 2 bases, leaving 11 bases between the germline ends. Germline V gene data show CDR1 as LGHNA and CDR2 as YNFKEQ. CDR3 size: 14 residues. CDR3 loop: CASSQGGSTYEQYF. CDR3 DNA: TGTGCCAGCAGCCAGGGGGGTAGCACCTACGAGCAGTACTTC.

This clonotype was picked up many times. Written as DNA, the CDR3 is TGTGCCAGCAGCCAAACGGAGAAGCAGTACTTC. Translating it yields CASSQTEKQYF. The genes are TRBV6-1 and TRBJ2-7; D unclear. This CDR3 spans 11 amino acids. The V gene lost 6 bases and the J gene lost 8 bases, with 11 bases spanning the gap. Looked up from germline, CDR1 is MNHNS and CDR2 is SASEGT.

The chain recombines TRBV14 with TRBJ1-1; D possibly corresponds to TRBD1 (5 bases). V lost 0 bases and J 10 bases, leaving 15 bases between the germline ends. This CDR3 has 14 residues. Germline V CDR1 and CDR2: SGHDN, FVKESK. The DNA of the CDR3 is TGTGCCAGCAGCCAAGAATGGGGGGTATATGGAGCTTTCTTT. It yields the protein CASSQEWGVYGAFF.

The sample holds many counts of this clonotype. The chain has TRBV10-3 and TRBJ2-5, with TRBD1 matching over 12 bases. CDR1 and CDR2 from the germline V gene are ENHRY and SYGVKD. With 4 bases clipped from V and 4 bases from J, the junction kept 7 bases outside the gene matches. The CDR3 is 16 residues long. CDR3 in DNA: TGTGCCATCAGTGGGATCGGGACAGGGGGCGCAGAGACCCAGTACTTC. Translating it yields CAISGIGTGGAETQYF.

This chain connects TRBV24-1 to TRBJ1-2, with 7 nucleotides matching TRBD1. The CDR3 consists of 17 residues. J was trimmed by 8 bases and V by 3 bases; bases with no gene match: 17. Germline assignment: CDR1 KGHDR and CDR2 SFDVKD. The CDR3 nucleotides are TGTGCCACCAGTGATAGCGCAAAGTTGGGACAGCCGGGAGGCTACACCTTC. It specifies CATSDSAKLGQPGGYTF.

This clonotype was detected ten times or more. The rearrangement links TRBV11-2 to TRBJ2-1; possible D gene TRBD2, 6 bases. The CDR3 sequence is 16 residues long. V lost 0 bases, J lost 6 bases, and 15 bases lay in between. The germline CDR1 and CDR2 sequences are SGHAT and FQNNGV. CDR3 sequence (DNA): TGTGCCAGCAGCTTAGATCTTGTGCGGGGTCTCAATGAGCAGTTCTTC. It codes for CASSLDLVRGLNEQFF.

V gene TRBV6-5 combines with J gene TRBJ1-4, with D possibly TRBD1 on 6 matching bases. CDR1 is MNHEY and CDR2 is SVGAGI in the germline V gene. V was cut by 2 bases and J by 0 bases, with 16 bases left in between. CDR3 length: 18 amino acids. CDR3 protein: CASSYQGKGLATNEKLFF. The CDR3 DNA follows: TGTGCCAGCAGTTACCAGGGGAAGGGGTTGGCAACTAATGAAAAACTGTTTTTT.

This clonotype was recorded at least ten times. V gene TRBV20-1 combines with J gene TRBJ2-3; D gene ambiguous. CDR1 DFQATT and CDR2 SNEGSKA come from the germline V gene (reference sequence). V was pared by 3 bases and J by 2 bases, with 9 bases between. The CDR3 spans 13 residues. The CDR3 is CSASLGNTDTQYF. CDR3 bases: TGCAGTGCTAGCCTGGGAAACACAGATACGCAGTATTTT.

This clonotype was recorded many times. This chain joins TRBV15 and TRBJ2-3, with D perhaps being TRBD1 or TRBD2 (5 bases each). Germline V gives CDR1 LNHNV, CDR2 YYDKDF (reference sequence). V was clipped by 7 bases and J by 5 bases, with 13 bases between them. The CDR3 consists of 13 residues. CDR3 sequence: CATKRGRLDTQYF. The CDR3 DNA reads as TGTGCCACCAAACGGGGACGATTAGATACGCAGTATTTT.

This chain uses TRBV5-1 with TRBJ1-2; 9 bases agree with TRBD1. Looked up from germline, CDR1 is SGHRS and CDR2 is YFSETQ. There are 16 residues in the CDR3. Trimming cost V 0 bases and J 3 bases; bases outside gene matches: 6. CDR3 residues: CASSLGPGQGDYGYTF. Written as DNA, the CDR3 is TGCGCCAGCAGCTTGGGACCGGGACAGGGAGACTATGGCTACACCTTC.

The chain uses TRBV7-9 and TRBJ1-3, with unresolved D. CDR1 is SEHNR, CDR2 FQNEAQ, per germline (reference sequence). The CDR3 has 16 residues. The germline V and J ends were trimmed by 2 bases and 3 bases, with 14 bases remaining between them. CDR3 coding DNA: TGTGCCAGCAGCTTATTAAGTCACCCGGGTGGAAACACCATATATTTT. Translated, it gives CASSLLSHPGGNTIYF.

This clonotype was counted at least ten times. The chain recombines TRBV12-3 or TRBV12-4 with TRBJ2-1, with D hard to call. Trimming stripped 5 bases from V and 4 bases from J, with 9 bases between. CDR3 length: 13 amino acids. CDR3 sequence reads: CASSPRRYNEQFF. DNA of the CDR3: TGTGCCAGCAGTCCCCGAAGGTACAATGAGCAGTTCTTC.

With regard to this clonotype: This may come from a read error, since a much larger clone is one base off. The chain links TRBV29-1 to TRBJ2-6; tentative D call: TRBD1 (5 bases). CDR3 length: 15 amino acids. CDR1 is SQVTM and CDR2 is ANQGSEA in the germline V gene. CDR3 sequence (DNA): TGCAGCGTTGGCTTAGCAGGGCCTGGGGCCAACGTCCGGACTTTC. Translation gives CSVGLAGPGANVRTF.

Turning to this clonotype: With a much larger clone just one base away, this may be a read error. V usage is TRBV4-3 and J usage is TRBJ1-2, with D possibly matching TRBD1 (6 bases). CDR1 and CDR2 (germline): LGHNA, YSLEER. The CDR3 is 14 amino acids. Written as DNA, the CDR3 is TGCGCCAGCAACCAAGATACAGGGCCAGGCGGCTACACCTTC. It yields the protein CASNQDTGPGGYTF.

This clonotype was seen repeatedly, ten times or more. This rearrangement joins TRBV4-1 to TRBJ2-3; 12 nucleotides align to TRBD1. The ends lost 3 bases at V and 4 bases at J; junction bases unmatched: 20. CDR1 and CDR2 (germline): MGHRA, YSYEKL. This CDR3 has 21 amino acids. Written as DNA, the CDR3 is TGCGCCAGCAGCCAGTCCCCATTAACACCGGGACAGGGGGCCGTCGCAGATACGCAGTATTTT. This translates into CASSQSPLTPGQGAVADTQYF.

The chain links TRBV5-1 to TRBJ1-2; D is perhaps TRBD1 (5 bases). V was pared by 4 bases and J by 8 bases, with 18 bases between. The CDR3 is 14 residues long. Germline CDR1 reads SGHRS; CDR2 reads YFSETQ. Written as DNA, the CDR3 is TGCGCCAGCAGCATAGGCACAGGACTCGGGGGCTACACCTTC. This gives the protein CASSIGTGLGGYTF.

This clonotype was found a few times. This sequence joins TRBV29-1 and TRBJ1-1; no clear D. This CDR3 comprises 12 residues. Looked up from germline, CDR1 is SQVTM and CDR2 is ANQGSEA. With 1 base removed from V and 1 base from J, the gap between germline ends came to 4 bases. The CDR3 nucleotides are TGCAGCGTTGAAGGAAGGAACACTGAAGCTTTCTTT. Its protein product is CSVEGRNTEAFF.

This clonotype occurred once. This could be a read error, since a much larger clone is one nucleotide away. The V gene is TRBV3-1, the J gene TRBJ2-3; tentative D call: TRBD1 (6 bases). The CDR3 spans 13 residues. In germline, CDR1 is LGHDT, CDR2 YNNKEL (reference sequence). The CDR3 nucleotides are TGTGCCAGCAGCCAGAATCCAGGGGATACGGAGTATTTT. Translation: CASSQNPGDTEYF.

V and J are TRBV4-2 and TRBJ1-4; D ambiguous. Germline CDR1 reads LGHNA; CDR2 reads YNFKEQ. Trimming cost V 3 bases and J 4 bases, with 6 bases left between them. The CDR3 is 13 residues long. CDR3: CASSQTVNEKLFF. CDR3 nucleotide sequence: TGTGCCAGCAGCCAGACGGTTAATGAAAAACTGTTTTTT.

In its sample, this clonotype was seen many times. The rearrangement joins TRBV3-1 to TRBJ2-3; the match to TRBD2 covers 13 bases. Unmatched junction bases numbered 7, after V lost 4 bases and J lost 6 bases. The CDR3 consists of 16 residues. CDR1 and CDR2 from the germline V gene are LGHDT and YNNKEL (reference sequence). In DNA, the CDR3 is TGTGCCAGCAGCCCGACGACTAGCGGGGGGCATGATACGCAGTATTTT. It yields the protein CASSPTTSGGHDTQYF.

The CDR3 nucleotides read TGTGCCACCAGTCAACGCAATGAGCAGTTCTTC. Translated, it gives CATSQRNEQFF. The chain is built from TRBV24-1 and TRBJ2-1; no clear D. Trimming removed 6 bases from V and 6 bases from J, with 5 bases in between. There are 11 residues in the CDR3. Germline V gene data show CDR1 as KGHDR and CDR2 as SFDVKD.